The T cell receptor beta chain described here comes from a study of blood T cells in healthy people across ages. A second PCR of 7 to 11 cycles used a sample-barcoded 5' primer and a J-beta primer mix. MiXCR was run by TCRdb on the 5' RACE reads, yielding one entry per CDR3 protein. The sample records over a million distinct CDR3 sequences, about 40% being singletons. This clonotype was picked up a small number of times. Germline loops: CDR1 SQVTM, CDR2 ANQGSEA. The length of the CDR3 is 12 residues. The J segment lost 3 bases and the V segment lost 8 bases, leaving 6 bases of the junction unmatched. Each sample provided at least 5 micrograms of extracted total RNA.

This sequence joins TRBV29-1 and TRBJ2-7; 8 nucleotides align to TRBD1. The source of this sequence is a woman between 18 and 30 years old in good health. The sequenced sample was blood. The CDR3 DNA is TGCAGCTTATTGACAGGGGACTACGAGCAGTACTTC. Residues: CSLLTGDYEQYF.